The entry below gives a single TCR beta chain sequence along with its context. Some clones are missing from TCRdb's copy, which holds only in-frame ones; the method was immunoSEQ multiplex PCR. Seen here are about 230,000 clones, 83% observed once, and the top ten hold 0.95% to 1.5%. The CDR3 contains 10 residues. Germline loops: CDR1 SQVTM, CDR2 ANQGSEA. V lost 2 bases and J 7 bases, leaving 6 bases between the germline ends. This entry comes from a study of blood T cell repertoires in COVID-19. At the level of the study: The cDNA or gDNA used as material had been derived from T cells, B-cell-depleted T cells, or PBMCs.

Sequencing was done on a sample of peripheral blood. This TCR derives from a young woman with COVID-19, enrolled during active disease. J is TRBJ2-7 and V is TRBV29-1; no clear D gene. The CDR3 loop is CSVERREQYF. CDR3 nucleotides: TGCAGCGTTGAACGCCGGGAGCAGTACTTC.